This T cell receptor beta chain stems from a study of blood T cell repertoires in COVID-19. Turning to the study itself: COVID-19 samples from acute and convalescent phases originated in the United States, Italy and Spain.

Trimming at V came to 2 bases and at J to 9 bases, leaving 5 bases not matched to a gene. Looked up from germline, CDR1 is MRHNA and CDR2 is SNTAGT. The CDR3 runs 14 residues. The assay was immunoSEQ multiplex PCR, and TCRdb's table has in-frame clones only and misses some. The sample contains 140,000 or so clones, over 80% of which appear only once. This rearrangement joins TRBV6-4 to TRBJ2-1; 9 bases align to TRBD2. Sequencing was performed on peripheral blood. The clonotype was recovered from a man aged 55 to 70 with active or convalescent COVID-19. The CDR3 region has the DNA TGTGCCAGCAGTGACAGCGGGAGGTCCATTGAGCAGTTCTTC. It specifies CASSDSGRSIEQFF.